Listed here are 12 T cell receptor beta chains from one sample, sequenced in a study of cytomegalovirus exposure and HLA in healthy donors. Sequencing used immunoSEQ multiplex PCR; TCRdb keeps in-frame clones, though not all of them. The table includes 110,000 or so clones, 86% detected once. Sequenced: PBMCs. Every receptor here comes from a man younger than 30 in good health and CMV-seronegative.

This clone was observed a few times. The chain couples TRBV2 to TRBJ2-7; the D gene is possibly TRBD1 (6 bases). CDR3 length: 13 amino acids. Trimming stripped 8 bases from V and 0 bases from J, with 11 bases between. The germline V gene has CDR1 SNHLY and CDR2 FYNNEI. CDR3 sequence (DNA): TGTGCCAGCTGGGGGACAAGCTCCTACGAGCAGTACTTC. It yields the protein CASWGTSSYEQYF.

The V gene is TRBV30, the J gene TRBJ1-2; D unresolved. The CDR3 consists of 14 residues. Germline V gene sequence: CDR1 GTSNPN, CDR2 SVGIG (reference sequence). The V end was cut by 0 bases, the J end by 8 bases, with 16 bases between. CDR3 amino acids: CAWSVPVLTKGYTF. CDR3 coding DNA: TGTGCCTGGAGTGTACCGGTACTTACGAAGGGCTACACCTTC. The variable domain in full, with the rest retrieved from reference TRBV30 and TRBJ1-2, is SQTIHQWPATLVQPVGSPLSLECTVEGTSNPNLYWYRQAAGRGLQLLFYSVGIGQISSEVPQNLSASRPQDRQFILSSKKLLLSDSGFYLCAWSVPVLTKGYTFGSGTRLTVV.

V and J are TRBV5-1 and TRBJ2-7; TRBD2 matches at 14 bases. The CDR3 runs to 17 residues. Germline V gene lookup returns CDR1 SGHRS and CDR2 YFSETQ. V trimming: 4 bases; J trimming: 3 bases; junction bases outside the gene matches: 9. In DNA, the CDR3 is TGCGCCAGCAGCAACTGGACTAGCGGGGGGAAAAACTACGAGCAGTACTTC. Residues: CASSNWTSGGKNYEQYF.

V and J are TRBV19 and TRBJ2-5; a possible D gene is TRBD1 (6 bases). The ends were cut back, 7 bases at V and 5 bases at J, with 17 bases in the middle. There are 14 residues in the CDR3. Germline V gene lookup returns CDR1 LNHDA and CDR2 SQIVND (reference sequence). Written as DNA, the CDR3 is TGTGCCAGTAAAGGCAGGGGTCTTAGGGAGACCCAGTACTTC. Its translation is CASKGRGLRETQYF.

CDR3 coding DNA: TGTGCCAGCAGCCTCATGACTAGCGGGGCCTACAATGAGCAGTTCTTC. Amino acid sequence: CASSLMTSGAYNEQFF. The chain combines TRBV14 with TRBJ2-1, with TRBD2 matching 11 bases. Germline trimming cut 4 bases from V and 2 bases from J; bases unmatched to any gene: 4. The germline CDR1 and CDR2 sequences are SGHDN and FVKESK. The CDR3 runs to 16 residues.

This chain connects TRBV5-4 to TRBJ2-7; 13 nucleotides align to TRBD2. From germline, CDR1 is SGHNT and CDR2 YYREEE (reference sequence). The CDR3 length is 15 residues. V was pared by 5 bases and J by 6 bases, with 8 bases of the junction left unmatched. The CDR3 DNA is TGTGCCAGCAGTTCACTAGCGGGGGGGCCCGGCGAGCAGTACTTC. It yields the protein CASSSLAGGPGEQYF. The variable domain in full, completed from reference TRBV5-4 and TRBJ2-7, reads ETGVTQSPTHLIKTRGQQVTLRCSSQSGHNTVSWYQQALGQGPQFIFQYYREEENGRGNFPPRFSGLQFPNYSSELNVNALELDDSALYLCASSSLAGGPGEQYFGPGTRLTVT.

This CDR3 is CASSVGGVQDTQYF. The CDR3 DNA follows: TGTGCCAGCAGCGTAGGGGGCGTACAAGATACGCAGTATTTT. The chain joins TRBV9 to TRBJ2-3; TRBD1 is a possible D gene (5 bases). Trimming shortened V by 0 bases and J by 5 bases, and 10 bases separated the two germline ends. CDR3 length: 14 amino acids. Germline values: CDR1 SGDLS, CDR2 YYNGEE.

V usage is TRBV7-2 and J usage is TRBJ2-7, with TRBD2 matching over 8 bases. Trimming took 1 base from V and 2 from J; bases not matched to a gene: 7. Germline CDR1 SGHTA, CDR2 FQGNSA. This CDR3 has 16 amino acids. The CDR3 region is CASSLVGSGTPYEQYF. Here the CDR3 DNA reads TGTGCCAGCAGCTTAGTGGGTAGCGGGACTCCCTACGAGCAGTACTTC.

DNA of the CDR3: TGTGCCAGCAGCCCCGTTCCTCGTGGTAGCGACTACAATGAGCAGTTCTTC. Residues: CASSPVPRGSDYNEQFF. The chain combines TRBV7-9 with TRBJ2-1, with D perhaps matching TRBD2 (5 bases). V shed 5 bases and J shed 3 bases, with 20 bases lying between them. CDR3 length equals 17 residues. Germline assignment: CDR1 SEHNR and CDR2 FQNEAQ (reference sequence).

V usage is TRBV7-9 and J usage is TRBJ2-1; 7 positions match TRBD2. This CDR3 contains 11 residues. The V segment lost 8 bases and the J segment 6 bases; nucleotides outside the gene matches: 1. CDR1 is SEHNR and CDR2 is FQNEAQ in the germline V gene (reference sequence). CDR3 protein: CASGRANEQFF. The CDR3 coding sequence is TGTGCCAGCGGGAGGGCCAATGAGCAGTTCTTC.

The V and J genes are TRBV5-4 and TRBJ2-4; tentative D call: TRBD2 (5 bases). The V end lost 0 bases, the J end lost 0 bases, and 19 bases lay between the germline ends. This CDR3 spans 19 amino acids. The germline gives CDR1 SGHNT, CDR2 YYREEE (reference sequence). CDR3 residues: CASSLGTSGSGLAKNIQYF. CDR3 in DNA: TGTGCCAGCAGCTTGGGGACGTCGGGGAGCGGCCTAGCCAAAAACATTCAGTACTTC. Combining the CDR3 with reference TRBV5-4 and TRBJ2-4 gives the whole variable domain ETGVTQSPTHLIKTRGQQVTLRCSSQSGHNTVSWYQQALGQGPQFIFQYYREEENGRGNFPPRFSGLQFPNYSSELNVNALELDDSALYLCASSLGTSGSGLAKNIQYFGAGTRLSVL.

J is TRBJ1-4 and V is TRBV5-4; 8 bases map to TRBD1. The CDR3 runs to 15 residues. After removal of 4 bases from V and 6 bases from J, the junction contained 8 bases not matched to a gene. The germline CDR1 and CDR2 sequences are SGHNT and YYREEE (reference sequence). In DNA, the CDR3 is TGTGCCAGCAGCCGCGGGACAGGCTCCTATGAAAAACTGTTTTTT. This sequence encodes CASSRGTGSYEKLFF.